This T cell receptor beta chain was identified during a study of Ad26.COV2.S vaccination and SARS-CoV-2 variants. At the level of the study: By the intramuscular route, Ad26.COV2.S was given once, or twice 56 days apart.

General study findings and limits: Spike-specific TCR breadth ran higher among vaccine recipients than placebo recipients. For non-spike TCRs, breadth in vaccine recipients resembled that in placebo recipients.

Some clones are missing from TCRdb's copy, which holds only in-frame ones; the method was immunoSEQ multiplex PCR. Among roughly 390,000 clones listed, less than 90% were seen once. A word on this clone: The antigen remains undetermined.

Stated treatment: 15 to 20 received Ad26.COV2.S at low or high dose, single or two shots; a few received placebo; per-sample allocation not given. Day 63 after the first vaccine or placebo injection was the time point for sampling. The vaccine delivered Wuhan-strain SARS-CoV-2 spike through an Ad26 vector. This material consisted of peripheral blood, taken in a trial of Ad26.COV2.S vaccine versus placebo. This receptor was obtained from a person aged 18-60 years who received the Ad26.COV2.S COVID-19 vaccine or a placebo.

CDR3 nucleotides: TGTGCCAGCAGCAAGGGGGCTAGCTCCTACGAGCAGTACTTC. This gives the protein CASSKGASSYEQYF. This chain connects TRBV6-5 to TRBJ2-7, with TRBD1 matching 7 bases. The CDR3 spans 14 residues. The germline CDR1 and CDR2 sequences are MNHEY and SVGAGI. V gave up 6 bases and J gave up 0 bases; unmatched junction bases: 5.